This paragraph covers one T cell receptor (beta chain) sequence. An input of roughly 0.45 to 1 ug of RNA was subjected to reverse transcription using random hexamers. TCRdb fed the immunoSEQ multiplex PCR reads into MiXCR, producing one record per CDR3 protein. Of over 150,000 distinct CDR3 sequences listed, 85% to 95% are singletons. The data were taken from a study of CD8 T cells in Susac syndrome. This TCR was recovered from a human donor with Susac syndrome. Specimen: CD4+ T cells from PBMCs.

The CDR3 sequence: CASSPYDYYEQYF. Here the CDR3 DNA reads TGTGCCAGCAGTCCATACGACTACTACGAGCAGTACTTC. The gene calls are TRBV28 and TRBJ2-7; D may be TRBD2 (5 bases). The CDR3 spans 13 residues. Germline V gives CDR1 MDHEN, CDR2 SYDVKM. Deletions cut 5 bases from V and 3 bases from J, with 11 bases between.